These 6 T cell receptor beta chains were all obtained from the same sample, sequenced in a study of blood T cell repertoires in COVID-19. Repertoires were generated with immunoSEQ multiplex PCR, while TCRdb's copy carries only in-frame clones and drops some. The sample shows a few hundred thousand clones, 65% to 85% of them seen only once. Input material: peripheral blood. Source of these receptors: a woman in her forties or fifties with acute or convalescent COVID-19.

CDR3 coding DNA: TGTGCCAGCAGCCCAGGGCCCATGGAAGTCGACGAGCAGTACTTC. Translated, it gives CASSPGPMEVDEQYF. The chain links TRBV6-5 to TRBJ2-7; the D gene is possibly TRBD1 (5 bases). Germline CDR1 reads MNHEY; CDR2 reads SVGAGI. V lost 6 bases and J 5 bases, leaving 20 bases between the germline ends. The CDR3 covers 15 residues.

The V and J genes are TRBV18 and TRBJ1-5; 9 nucleotides align to TRBD1. Germline CDR1 KGHSH, CDR2 LQKENI. This CDR3 region has 14 residues. V dropped 0 bases and J dropped 6; count of bases not matched to a gene: 0. The CDR3 DNA sequence: TGTGCCAGCTCACCACCGACAGGGGGTCAGCCCCAGCATTTT. It specifies CASSPPTGGQPQHF. The whole variable domain, remainder taken from reference TRBV18 and TRBJ1-5, is NAGVMQNPRHLVRRRGQEARLRCSPMKGHSHVYWYRQLPEEGLKFMVYLQKENIIDESGMPKERFSAEFPKEGPSILRIQQVVRGDSAAYFCASSPPTGGQPQHFGDGTRLSIL.

This clone was found a few times. The V gene is TRBV5-6, the J gene TRBJ2-7; D ambiguous. V lost 1 base and J lost 3, with 8 bases in between. The CDR3 length is 13 residues. The germline gives CDR1 SGHDT, CDR2 YYEEEE. CDR3 DNA sequence: TGTGCCAGCAGCTTGCTAGGATTCTACGAGCAGTACGTC. It yields the protein CASSLLGFYEQYV.

This chain connects TRBV7-9 to TRBJ2-7; 7 nucleotides agree with TRBD2. Germline values: CDR1 SEHNR, CDR2 FQNEAQ (reference sequence). Losses at the gene ends were 0 bases for V and 4 bases for J; bases not matched to a gene: 12. This CDR3 has 17 residues. Here the CDR3 DNA reads TGTGCCAGCAGCTTAGCGGGAGGGGAGCAGGGAGGGTACGAGCAGTACTTC. It codes for CASSLAGGEQGGYEQYF.

The chain couples TRBV4-3 to TRBJ2-7; D may be TRBD2 (6 bases). CDR1 and CDR2 from the germline V gene are LGHNA and YSLEER. The CDR3 runs 17 residues. The V end was cut by 6 bases, the J end by 2 bases, with 23 bases between. The CDR3 here is CASSRDLDFTTAYEQYF. The DNA for the CDR3 is TGCGCCAGCAGTCGGGACTTAGACTTTACTACCGCCTACGAGCAGTACTTC.

The V gene is TRBV24-1, the J gene TRBJ2-3; 11 positions agree with TRBD1. CDR1 KGHDR and CDR2 SFDVKD come from the germline V gene. This CDR3 is 15 amino acids long. The J segment lost 4 bases and the V segment lost 4 bases, leaving 3 bases of the junction unmatched. The CDR3 DNA is TGTGCCACCAGTGAAGGGGACAGGGGGGCAGATACGCAGTATTTT. Protein sequence: CATSEGDRGADTQYF.